The 23 T cell receptor beta chains presented below share a single source sample, sequenced in a study of T cell responses to AZD1222 COVID-19 vaccine (dated by TCRdb to the early 2020s). The time point label, read with the paper, signifies: baseline before first vaccination. The treatment or condition label, read with the paper, signifies: meningococcal conjugate vaccine given as trial control. The protocol used for the library was the immunoSEQ multiplex PCR assay. Sourced from immuneACCESS, this table was stored by TCRdb with only in-frame sequences that have V and J called. A share of the clones is absent; for the studies checked, an unresolved V gene accounts for under half, and the remainder has no known explanation. The sample profile shows more than 140,000 clones; more than 70% of them were found once. Clones ranked in the top ten supply under 3.5% of the sample. The sample here was peripheral blood, taken on day 0 of MenACWY control vaccination. The source of these receptors is an adult in good health.

The chain uses TRBV29-1 and TRBJ1-2; TRBD1 agrees at 8 bases. J was trimmed by 3 bases and V by 7 bases; bases with no gene match: 4. CDR1 and CDR2 from the germline V gene are SQVTM and ANQGSEA. This CDR3 has 12 amino acids. Here the CDR3 reads CSGRGQDYGYTF. The CDR3 DNA reads as TGCAGCGGGAGGGGACAGGACTATGGCTACACCTTC.

The genes are TRBV28 and TRBJ2-5; D is unclear. With 6 bases removed from V and 2 bases from J, the gap between germline ends came to 10 bases. From germline, CDR1 is MDHEN and CDR2 SYDVKM. This CDR3 has 13 amino acids. The CDR3 region is CASSKEVQETQYF. The CDR3 nucleotides read TGTGCCAGCAGCAAAGAGGTGCAAGAGACCCAGTACTTC.

The count of this clone is one. The chain recombines TRBV5-1 with TRBJ2-3, with 15 bases lining up with TRBD2. Per the germline V gene, CDR1 is SGHRS and CDR2 is YFSETQ. Unmatched junction bases numbered 5, after V lost 4 bases and J lost 2 bases. The CDR3 is 17 amino acids. The chain's CDR3 is CASSPGLAGGLTDTQYF. As DNA, the CDR3 is TGCGCCAGCAGCCCGGGACTAGCGGGGGGCCTCACAGATACGCAGTATTTT. The whole variable domain, filled in from reference TRBV5-1 and TRBJ2-3, reads KAGVTQTPRYLIKTRGQQVTLSCSPISGHRSVSWYQQTPGQGLQFLFEYFSETQRNKGNFPGRFSGRQFSNSRSEMNVSTLELGDSALYLCASSPGLAGGLTDTQYFGPGTRLTVL.

The chain is built from TRBV6-5 and TRBJ1-3; weak D call: TRBD1 (5 bases). Per germline, CDR1 MNHEY and CDR2 SVGAGI. Trimming shortened V by 8 bases and J by 2 bases, and 10 bases separated the two germline ends. This CDR3 is 13 amino acids long. CDR3 nucleotides: TGTGCCAGCGTGGGACCGGCTGGAAACACCATATATTTT. This sequence encodes CASVGPAGNTIYF.

This clone has just one count. The gene calls are TRBV18 and TRBJ2-7; 8 bases match TRBD2. V gave up 6 bases and J gave up 3 bases; unmatched junction bases: 7. The CDR3 totals 14 residues. Germline CDR1 KGHSH, CDR2 LQKENI. CDR3 sequence reads: CASSPSAGVYEQYF. The DNA for the CDR3 is TGTGCCAGCTCCCCTTCAGCGGGAGTCTACGAGCAGTACTTC.

The J gene is TRBJ1-1, the V gene TRBV15; D possibly corresponds to TRBD1 (6 bases). V lost 0 bases and J 3 bases, leaving 14 bases between the germline ends. Germline CDR1 and CDR2: LNHNV and YYDKDF (reference sequence). CDR3 length: 16 amino acids. The CDR3, as DNA: TGTGCCACCAGCAGAGAGGGCGCAGGGGAGGACACTGAAGCTTTCTTT. Translated: CATSREGAGEDTEAFF.

The rearrangement uses TRBV7-2 and TRBJ2-7; D not resolved. In germline, CDR1 is SGHTA, CDR2 FQGNSA. CDR3 length: 15 residues. With 7 bases removed from V and 2 bases from J, the gap between germline ends came to 18 bases. CDR3 nucleotide sequence: TGTGCCAGCACCCCGATGGTGGTTCTCACCTACGAGCAGTACTTC. Translated: CASTPMVVLTYEQYF.

On this clone: Other nucleotide sequences in the sample specify the same CDR3. The genes are TRBV7-8 and TRBJ1-1, with D hard to call. The germline V gene has CDR1 SGHVS and CDR2 FQNEAQ. Trimming took 5 bases from V and 5 from J, leaving 12 bases between them. This CDR3 contains 13 residues. The CDR3 DNA is TGTGCCAGCAGCCCCCGGGGTCGGACTGAAGCTTTCTTT. Residues: CASSPRGRTEAFF.

The V call is TRBV10-3, the J call TRBJ2-1, with 10 bases identical to TRBD2. Germline V gene lookup returns CDR1 ENHRY and CDR2 SYGVKD. The CDR3 covers 14 residues. Losses at the gene ends were 6 bases for V and 4 bases for J; bases not matched to a gene: 3. This CDR3 is CAISLAGGYNEQFF. The CDR3 DNA reads TGTGCCATCAGCTTAGCGGGAGGTTACAATGAGCAGTTCTTC.

The rearrangement joins TRBV3-1 (or the pseudogene TRBV3-2) to TRBJ2-1; a weak D match, TRBD2 (5 bases). Trimming left V 3 bases short and J 11 bases short, with 14 bases between. CDR3 length: 13 amino acids. The germline CDR1 and CDR2 sequences are LGHDT and YNNKEL (reference sequence). CDR3 DNA sequence: TGTGCCAGCAGCCAGGACTTCGGGGTCAAGCAGTTCTTC. This sequence encodes CASSQDFGVKQFF.

The chain employs TRBV7-8 and TRBJ1-2; D perhaps matches TRBD1 (5 bases). Trimming left V 5 bases short and J 4 bases short, with 11 bases between. This CDR3 spans 13 amino acids. Per the germline V gene, CDR1 is SGHVS and CDR2 is FQNEAQ. This chain's CDR3 is CASSRTGGYGYTF. CDR3 bases: TGTGCCAGCAGCCGAACAGGCGGCTATGGCTACACCTTC. The complete variable domain, with remaining parts taken from reference TRBV7-8 and TRBJ1-2, reads GAGVSQSPRYKVAKRGQDVALRCDPISGHVSLFWYQQALGQGPEFLTYFQNEAQLDKSGLPSDRFFAERPEGSVSTLKIQRTQQEDSAVYLCASSRTGGYGYTFGSGTRLTVV.

The chain couples TRBV6-5 to TRBJ1-5; 7 bases agree with TRBD1. The germline CDR1 and CDR2 sequences are MNHEY and SVGAGI. This CDR3 spans 13 amino acids. The V segment lost 8 bases and the J segment 5 bases; nucleotides outside the gene matches: 6. As DNA, the CDR3 is TGTGCCAGCCGAACAGGGGAACATCAGCCCCAGCATTTT. Its protein product is CASRTGEHQPQHF.

The rearrangement links TRBV5-5 to TRBJ1-5; D unresolved. Per the germline V gene, CDR1 is SGHKS and CDR2 is YYEKEE (reference sequence). V shed 0 bases and J shed 7 bases, with 11 bases lying between them. There are 14 residues in the CDR3. CDR3 coding DNA: TGTGCCAGCAGCTTGGGACACGCTGGGCAGCCCCAGCATTTT. Its protein is CASSLGHAGQPQHF. Using reference TRBV5-5 and TRBJ1-5 for the parts outside the CDR3, the full variable domain is DAGVTQSPTHLIKTRGQQVTLRCSPISGHKSVSWYQQVLGQGPQFIFQYYEKEERGRGNFPDRFSARQFPNYSSELNVNALLLGDSALYLCASSLGHAGQPQHFGDGTRLSIL.

The V and J genes are TRBV6-5 and TRBJ1-1; perhaps TRBD1 as D (5 bases). This CDR3 spans 14 amino acids. The germline CDR1 and CDR2 sequences are MNHEY and SVGAGI. V was trimmed by 6 bases and J by 0 bases, leaving 11 bases between them. The CDR3 here is CASRRGLMNTEAFF. CDR3 DNA: TGTGCCAGCAGAAGGGGCCTTATGAACACTGAAGCTTTCTTT.

The chain has TRBV15 and TRBJ2-3; D call uncertain. The CDR3 has 12 residues. Germline V lookup: CDR1 LNHNV, CDR2 YYDKDF (reference sequence). Trimming took off 3 bases at V and 5 bases at J, with 6 bases between the two ends. The CDR3 DNA reads TGTGCCACCAGCAGCCACTTAGATACGCAGTATTTT. Translating gives CATSSHLDTQYF.

The rearrangement joins TRBV4-2 to TRBJ2-7; tentative D call: TRBD1 (5 bases). CDR3 length: 15 residues. Germline loops: CDR1 LGHNA, CDR2 YNFKEQ. Trimming stripped 0 bases from V and 0 bases from J, with 9 bases between. CDR3 nucleotide sequence: TGTGCCAGCAGCCAAGAGGGGCACGGCTCCTACGAGCAGTACTTC. Translation: CASSQEGHGSYEQYF.

The gene calls are TRBV30 and TRBJ1-5; the D gene is possibly TRBD1 (6 bases). In germline, CDR1 is GTSNPN, CDR2 SVGIG (reference sequence). The length of the CDR3 is 13 residues. Trimming took 4 bases from V and 3 from J, leaving 10 bases between them. The CDR3 sequence is CAWKDRPNQPQHF. DNA of the CDR3: TGTGCCTGGAAGGACAGACCCAATCAGCCCCAGCATTTT. The whole variable domain, remainder taken from reference TRBV30 and TRBJ1-5, is SQTIHQWPATLVQPVGSPLSLECTVEGTSNPNLYWYRQAAGRGLQLLFYSVGIGQISSEVPQNLSASRPQDRQFILSSKKLLLSDSGFYLCAWKDRPNQPQHFGDGTRLSIL.

V gene TRBV6-5 combines with J gene TRBJ1-5; perhaps TRBD1 as D (5 bases). The CDR3 is 15 residues long. From germline, CDR1 is MNHEY and CDR2 SVGAGI. Trimming took 6 bases from V and 3 from J, leaving 15 bases between them. Here the CDR3 reads CASRPTQGNNQPQHF. CDR3 coding DNA: TGTGCCAGCAGACCTACTCAGGGTAACAATCAGCCCCAGCATTTT.

The sample holds one count of this clone. The chain recombines TRBV5-1 with TRBJ2-7; 8 bases line up with TRBD1. The ends lost 4 bases at V and 0 bases at J; junction bases unmatched: 12. Germline-derived CDR1 and CDR2 are SGHRS and YFSETQ. The CDR3 is made up of 17 amino acids. Here the CDR3 reads CASSPPWSDRGSYEQYF. The CDR3 DNA is TGCGCCAGCAGCCCACCCTGGAGTGACAGGGGCTCCTACGAGCAGTACTTC.

CDR3 DNA: TGTGCCAGCAGTTACAGGGGAAAAGAGACCCAGTACTTC. It specifies CASSYRGKETQYF. The chain is built from TRBV6-5 and TRBJ2-5; D perhaps matches TRBD1 (5 bases). Germline CDR1 MNHEY, CDR2 SVGAGI. This CDR3 contains 13 residues. V lost 2 bases and J lost 3, with 7 bases in between.

The chain employs TRBV29-1 and TRBJ1-2; no definite D call. Germline V lookup: CDR1 SQVTM, CDR2 ANQGSEA. The V end was cut by 3 bases, the J end by 4 bases, with 6 bases between. The CDR3 extends over 11 amino acids. CDR3 sequence reads: CSVDRSYGYTF. The CDR3 region has the DNA TGCAGCGTTGATAGAAGCTATGGCTACACCTTC.

The V call is TRBV5-1, the J call TRBJ1-2, with no clear D. There are 13 residues in the CDR3. The V gene lost 1 base and the J gene lost 0 bases, with 4 bases spanning the gap. CDR1 is SGHRS, CDR2 YFSETQ, per germline. CDR3 bases: TGCGCCAGCAGCTTGCAAGCTAACTATGGCTACACCTTC. Amino acids: CASSLQANYGYTF.

The rearrangement uses TRBV24-1 and TRBJ2-1; D might be TRBD1 (5 bases). Germline-derived CDR1 and CDR2 are KGHDR and SFDVKD. The CDR3 totals 16 residues. The V end lost 5 bases, the J end lost 3 bases, and 16 bases lay between the germline ends. In nucleotides, the CDR3 is TGTGCCACCAGTGGCCCGCAGGGTAGGTTCTACAATGAGCAGTTCTTC. It is translated as CATSGPQGRFYNEQFF.